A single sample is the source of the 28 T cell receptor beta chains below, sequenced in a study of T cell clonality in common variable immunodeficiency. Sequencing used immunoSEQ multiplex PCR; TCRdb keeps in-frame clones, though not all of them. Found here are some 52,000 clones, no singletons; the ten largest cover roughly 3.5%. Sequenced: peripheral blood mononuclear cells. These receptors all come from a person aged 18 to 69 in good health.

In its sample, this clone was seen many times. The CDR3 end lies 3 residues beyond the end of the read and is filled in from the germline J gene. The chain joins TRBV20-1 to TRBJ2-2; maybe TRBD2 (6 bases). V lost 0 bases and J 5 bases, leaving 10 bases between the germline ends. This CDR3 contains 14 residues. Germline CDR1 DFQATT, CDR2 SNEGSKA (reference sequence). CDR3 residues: CSARDRGATGELFF. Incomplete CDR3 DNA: TGCAGTGCTAGAGATCGCGGGGCAACCGGGGAG.

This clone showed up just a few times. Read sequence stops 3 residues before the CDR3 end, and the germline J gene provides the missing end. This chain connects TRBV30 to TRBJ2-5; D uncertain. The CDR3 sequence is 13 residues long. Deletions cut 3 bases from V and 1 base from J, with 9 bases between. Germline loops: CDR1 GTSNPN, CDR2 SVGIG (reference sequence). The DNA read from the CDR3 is TGTGCCTGGAGCGGCCAGGTCCAAGAGACC. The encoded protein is CAWSGQVQET. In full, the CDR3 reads CAWSGQVQETQYF.

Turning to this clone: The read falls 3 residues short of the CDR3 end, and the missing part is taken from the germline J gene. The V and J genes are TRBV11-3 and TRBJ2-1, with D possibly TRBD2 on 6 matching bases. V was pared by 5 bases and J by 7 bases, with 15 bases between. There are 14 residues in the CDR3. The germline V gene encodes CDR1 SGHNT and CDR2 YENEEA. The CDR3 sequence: CASSPGGARNEQFF. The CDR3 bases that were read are TGTGCCAGCAGCCCGGGCGGGGCTCGGAATGAG.

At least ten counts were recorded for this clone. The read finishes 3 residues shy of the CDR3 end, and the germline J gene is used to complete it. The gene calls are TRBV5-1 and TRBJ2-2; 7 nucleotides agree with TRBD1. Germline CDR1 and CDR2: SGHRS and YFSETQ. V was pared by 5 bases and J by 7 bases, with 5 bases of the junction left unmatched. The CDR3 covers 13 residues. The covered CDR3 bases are TGCGCCAGCAGGGAAGGGGGCATCGGGGAG. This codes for CASREGGIGE. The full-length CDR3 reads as CASREGGIGELFF.

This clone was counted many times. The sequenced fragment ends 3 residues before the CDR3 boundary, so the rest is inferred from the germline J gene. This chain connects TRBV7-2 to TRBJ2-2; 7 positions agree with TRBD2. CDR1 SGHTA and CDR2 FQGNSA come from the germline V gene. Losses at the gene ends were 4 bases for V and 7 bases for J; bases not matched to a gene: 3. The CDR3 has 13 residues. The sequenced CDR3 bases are TGTGCCAGCAGCTCGCGGGAGAACGGGGAG. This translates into CASSSRENGE. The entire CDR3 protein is CASSSRENGELFF.

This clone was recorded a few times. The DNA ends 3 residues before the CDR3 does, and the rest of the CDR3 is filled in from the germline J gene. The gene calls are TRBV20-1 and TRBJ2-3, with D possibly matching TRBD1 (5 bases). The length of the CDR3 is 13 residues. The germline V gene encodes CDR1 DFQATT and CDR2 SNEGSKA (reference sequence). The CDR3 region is CSASKWGQETQYF. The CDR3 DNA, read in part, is TGCAGTGCTAGTAAGTGGGGCCAAGAGACG.

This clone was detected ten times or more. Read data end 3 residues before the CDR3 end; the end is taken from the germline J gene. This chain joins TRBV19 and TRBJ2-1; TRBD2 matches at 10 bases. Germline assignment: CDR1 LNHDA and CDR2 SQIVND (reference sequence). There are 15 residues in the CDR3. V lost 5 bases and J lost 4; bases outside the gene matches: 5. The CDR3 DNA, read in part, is TGTGCCAGTAGTCCCTTAGCGGGAGGTTACAATGAG. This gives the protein CASSPLAGGYNE. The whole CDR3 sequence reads CASSPLAGGYNEQFF.

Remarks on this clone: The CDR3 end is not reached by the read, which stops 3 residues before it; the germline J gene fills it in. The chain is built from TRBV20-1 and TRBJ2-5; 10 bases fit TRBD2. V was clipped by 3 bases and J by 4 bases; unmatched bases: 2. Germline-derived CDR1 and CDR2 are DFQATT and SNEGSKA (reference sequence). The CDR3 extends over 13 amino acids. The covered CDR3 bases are TGCAGTGCTAGTGCTAGCGGGAGAGAGACC. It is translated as CSASASGRET. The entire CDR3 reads CSASASGRETQYF.

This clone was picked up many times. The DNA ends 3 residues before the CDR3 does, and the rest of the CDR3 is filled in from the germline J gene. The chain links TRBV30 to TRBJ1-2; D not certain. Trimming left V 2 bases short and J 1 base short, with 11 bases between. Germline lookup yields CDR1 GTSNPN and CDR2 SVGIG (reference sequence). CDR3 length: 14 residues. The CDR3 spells CAWSSGVDNYGYTF. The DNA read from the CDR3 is TGTGCCTGGAGTTCCGGGGTGGATAACTATGGC.

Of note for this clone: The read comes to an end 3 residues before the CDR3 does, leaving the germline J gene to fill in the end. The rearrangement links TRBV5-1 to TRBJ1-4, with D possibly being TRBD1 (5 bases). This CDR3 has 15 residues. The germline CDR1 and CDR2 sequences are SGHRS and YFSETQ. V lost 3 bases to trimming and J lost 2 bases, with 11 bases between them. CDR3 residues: CASSWAGGTNEKLFF. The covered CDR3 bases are TGCGCCAGCAGCTGGGCCGGGGGGACTAATGAAAAA.

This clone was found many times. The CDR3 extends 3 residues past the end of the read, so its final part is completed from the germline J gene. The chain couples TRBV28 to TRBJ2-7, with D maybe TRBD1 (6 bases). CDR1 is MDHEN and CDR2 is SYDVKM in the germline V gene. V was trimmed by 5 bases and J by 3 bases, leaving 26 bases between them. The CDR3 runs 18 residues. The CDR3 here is CASSPYYQTGPSCYEQYF. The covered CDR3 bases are TGTGCCAGCAGTCCCTACTACCAGACAGGACCGTCGTGCTACGAG.

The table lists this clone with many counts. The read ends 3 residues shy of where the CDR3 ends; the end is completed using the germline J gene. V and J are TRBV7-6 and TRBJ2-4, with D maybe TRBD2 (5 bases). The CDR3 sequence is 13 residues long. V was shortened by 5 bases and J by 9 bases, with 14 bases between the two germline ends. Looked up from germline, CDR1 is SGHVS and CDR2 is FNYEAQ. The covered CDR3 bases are TGTGCCAGCAGCACTACTAGGGAAGCCATT. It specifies CASSTTREAI. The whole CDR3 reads CASSTTREAIQYF.

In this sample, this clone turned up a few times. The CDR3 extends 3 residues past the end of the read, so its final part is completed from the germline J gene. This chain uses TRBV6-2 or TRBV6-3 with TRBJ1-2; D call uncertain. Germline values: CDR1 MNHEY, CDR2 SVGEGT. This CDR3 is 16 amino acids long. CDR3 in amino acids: CASTQAGGRESYDYTF. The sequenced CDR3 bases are TGTGCCAGCACCCAAGCAGGCGGGAGGGAGTCCTACGAC.

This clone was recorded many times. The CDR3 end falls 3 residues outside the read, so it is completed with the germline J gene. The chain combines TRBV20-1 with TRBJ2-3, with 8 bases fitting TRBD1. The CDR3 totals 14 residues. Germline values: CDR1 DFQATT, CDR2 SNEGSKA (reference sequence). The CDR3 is CSASGQGNQETQYF. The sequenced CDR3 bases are TGCAGTGCTTCCGGACAGGGTAACCAAGAGACG.

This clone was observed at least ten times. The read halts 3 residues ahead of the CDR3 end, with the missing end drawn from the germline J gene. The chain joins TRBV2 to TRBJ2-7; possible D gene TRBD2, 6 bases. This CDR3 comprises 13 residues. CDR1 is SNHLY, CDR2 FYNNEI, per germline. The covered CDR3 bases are TGTGCTACCGACCCGGGGGTTTGGGGCGAG. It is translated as CATDPGVWGE. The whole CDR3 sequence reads CATDPGVWGEQYF.

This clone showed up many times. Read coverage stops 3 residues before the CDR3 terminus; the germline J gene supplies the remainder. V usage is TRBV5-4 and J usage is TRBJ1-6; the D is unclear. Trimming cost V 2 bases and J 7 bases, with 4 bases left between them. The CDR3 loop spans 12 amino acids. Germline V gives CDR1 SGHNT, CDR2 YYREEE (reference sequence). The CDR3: CASSFRNSPLHF. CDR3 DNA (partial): TGTGCCAGCAGCTTTAGAAATTCACCC. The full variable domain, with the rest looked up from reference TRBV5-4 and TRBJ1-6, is ETGVTQSPTHLIKTRGQQVTLRCSSQSGHNTVSWYQQALGQGPQFIFQYYREEENGRGNFPPRFSGLQFPNYSSELNVNALELDDSALYLCASSFRNSPLHFGNGTRLTVT.

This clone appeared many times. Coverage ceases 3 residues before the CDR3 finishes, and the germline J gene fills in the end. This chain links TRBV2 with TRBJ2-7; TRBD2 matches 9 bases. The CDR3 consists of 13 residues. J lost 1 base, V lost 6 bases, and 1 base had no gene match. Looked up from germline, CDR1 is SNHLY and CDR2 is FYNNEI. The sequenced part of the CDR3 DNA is TGTGCCAGCAGGACTAGCGGTTCCTACGAG. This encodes CASRTSGSYE. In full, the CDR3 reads CASRTSGSYEQYF.

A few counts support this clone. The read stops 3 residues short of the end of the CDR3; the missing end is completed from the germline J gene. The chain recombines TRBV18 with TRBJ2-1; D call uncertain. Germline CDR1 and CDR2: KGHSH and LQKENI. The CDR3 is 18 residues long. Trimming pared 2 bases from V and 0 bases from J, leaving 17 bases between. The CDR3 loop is CASSPKPLGLSSYNEQFF. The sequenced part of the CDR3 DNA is TGTGCCAGCTCACCAAAGCCGTTGGGCCTAAGCTCCTACAATGAG.

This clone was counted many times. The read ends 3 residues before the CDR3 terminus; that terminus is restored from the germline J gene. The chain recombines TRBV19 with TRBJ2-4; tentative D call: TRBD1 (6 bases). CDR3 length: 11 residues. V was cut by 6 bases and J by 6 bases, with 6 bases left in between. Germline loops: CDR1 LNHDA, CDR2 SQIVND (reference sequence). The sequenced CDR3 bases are TGTGCCAGTAGCAGGGGAAACATT. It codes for CASSRGNI. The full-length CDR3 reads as CASSRGNIQYF.

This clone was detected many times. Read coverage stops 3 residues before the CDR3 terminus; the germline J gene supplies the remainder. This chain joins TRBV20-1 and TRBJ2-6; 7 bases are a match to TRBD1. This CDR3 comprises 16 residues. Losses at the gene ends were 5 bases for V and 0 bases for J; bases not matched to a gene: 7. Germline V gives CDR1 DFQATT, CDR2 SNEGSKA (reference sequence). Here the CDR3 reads CSASTGFYSGANVLTF. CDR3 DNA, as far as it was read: TGCAGTGCTTCGACAGGGTTTTACTCTGGGGCCAACGTC.

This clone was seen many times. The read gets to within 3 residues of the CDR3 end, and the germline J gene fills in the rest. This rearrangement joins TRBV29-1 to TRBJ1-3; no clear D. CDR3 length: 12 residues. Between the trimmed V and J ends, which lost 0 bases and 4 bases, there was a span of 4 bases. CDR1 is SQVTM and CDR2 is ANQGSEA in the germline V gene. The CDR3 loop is CSVEDSGNTIYF. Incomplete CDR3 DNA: TGCAGCGTTGAAGATTCGGGAAACACC. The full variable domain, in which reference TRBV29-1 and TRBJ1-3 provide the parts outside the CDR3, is SAVISQKPSRDICQRGTSLTIQCQVDSQVTMMFWYRQQPGQSLTLIATANQGSEATYESGFVIDKFPISRPNLTFSTLTVSNMSPEDSSIYLCSVEDSGNTIYFGEGSWLTVV.

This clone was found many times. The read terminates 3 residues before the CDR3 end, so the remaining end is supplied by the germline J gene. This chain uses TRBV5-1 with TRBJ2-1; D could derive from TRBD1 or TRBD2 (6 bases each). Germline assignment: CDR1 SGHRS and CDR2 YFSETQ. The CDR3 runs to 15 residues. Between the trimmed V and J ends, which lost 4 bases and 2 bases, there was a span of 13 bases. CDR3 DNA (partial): TGCGCCAGCAGCCGCGGGACACAAACCTACAATGAG. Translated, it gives CASSRGTQTYNE. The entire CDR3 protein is CASSRGTQTYNEQFF.

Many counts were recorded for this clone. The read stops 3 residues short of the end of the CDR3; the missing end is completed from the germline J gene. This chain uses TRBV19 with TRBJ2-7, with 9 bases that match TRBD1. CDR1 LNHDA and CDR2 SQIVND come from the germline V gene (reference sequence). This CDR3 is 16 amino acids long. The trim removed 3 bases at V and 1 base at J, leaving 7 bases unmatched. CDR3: CASSIEGQGNSYEQYF. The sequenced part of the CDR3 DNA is TGTGCCAGTAGTATCGAGGGACAGGGAAATTCCTACGAG.

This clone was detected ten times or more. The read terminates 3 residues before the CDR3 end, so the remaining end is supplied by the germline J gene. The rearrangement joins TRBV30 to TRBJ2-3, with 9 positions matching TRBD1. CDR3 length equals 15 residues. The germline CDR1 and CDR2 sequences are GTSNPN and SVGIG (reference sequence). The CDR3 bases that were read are TGTGCCTGCTCCGGGACAGGGAGGGCCCAAGAGACG. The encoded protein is CACSGTGRAQET. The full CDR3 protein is CACSGTGRAQETQYF.

CDR3 protein: CASSIASGRDTDYTF. The part of the CDR3 DNA that was read is TGTGCCAGTAGTATAGCGAGCGGGAGAGACACTGAC. The chain uses TRBV19 and TRBJ1-2; D not certain. The read finishes 3 residues shy of the CDR3 end, and the germline J gene is used to complete it. Germline V gene lookup returns CDR1 LNHDA and CDR2 SQIVND (reference sequence). The CDR3 is made up of 15 amino acids.

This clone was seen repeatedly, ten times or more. The sequenced CDR3 bases are TGTGCCAGCAGCCCTAGCGGGACAAGCACAGATACG. It translates to CASSPSGTSTDT. The CDR3 reads in full as CASSPSGTSTDTQYF. The V and J genes are TRBV7-3 and TRBJ2-3; TRBD2 agrees at 9 bases. The CDR3 is cut off 3 residues early in the read; its end comes from the germline J gene. V lost 5 bases, J lost 0 bases, and 3 bases stayed unmatched. Per the germline V gene, CDR1 is SGHTA and CDR2 is FQGTGA. The CDR3 has 15 amino acids.

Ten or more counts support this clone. The part of the CDR3 DNA that was read is TGTGCCAGCAGCTTAGGTTTGGGGCTCTCCTACGAG. It yields the protein CASSLGLGLSYE. The CDR3, in full, reads CASSLGLGLSYEQYF. The chain employs TRBV7-9 and TRBJ2-7; tentative D call: TRBD1 (5 bases). From the germline J gene comes the end of the CDR3, since the read stops 3 residues before it. Trimming stripped 1 base from V and 0 bases from J, with 10 bases between. Germline-derived CDR1 and CDR2 are SEHNR and FQNEAQ (reference sequence). CDR3 length equals 15 residues.

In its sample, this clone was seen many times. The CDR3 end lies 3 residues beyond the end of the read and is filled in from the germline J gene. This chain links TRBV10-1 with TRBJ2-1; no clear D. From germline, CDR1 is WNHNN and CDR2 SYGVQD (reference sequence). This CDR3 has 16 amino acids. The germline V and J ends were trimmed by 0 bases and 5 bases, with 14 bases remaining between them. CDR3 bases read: TGCGCCAGCAGTGAGTCGGCCCCGATGTCAAACAATGAG. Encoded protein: CASSESAPMSNNE. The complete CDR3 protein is CASSESAPMSNNEQFF.